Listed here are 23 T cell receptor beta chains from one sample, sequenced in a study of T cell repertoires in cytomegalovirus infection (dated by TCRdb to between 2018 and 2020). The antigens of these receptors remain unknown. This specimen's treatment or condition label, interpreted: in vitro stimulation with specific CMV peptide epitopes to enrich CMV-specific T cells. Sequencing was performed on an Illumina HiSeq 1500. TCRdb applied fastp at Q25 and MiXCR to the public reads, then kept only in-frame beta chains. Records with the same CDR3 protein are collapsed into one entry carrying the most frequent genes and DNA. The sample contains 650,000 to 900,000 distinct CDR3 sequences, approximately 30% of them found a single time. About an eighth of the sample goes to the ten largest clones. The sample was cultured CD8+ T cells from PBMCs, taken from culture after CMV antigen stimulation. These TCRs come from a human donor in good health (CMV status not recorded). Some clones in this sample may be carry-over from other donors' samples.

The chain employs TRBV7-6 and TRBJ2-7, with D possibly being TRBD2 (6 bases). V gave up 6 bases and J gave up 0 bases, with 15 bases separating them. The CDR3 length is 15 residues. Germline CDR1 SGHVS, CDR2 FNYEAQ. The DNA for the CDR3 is TGTGCCAGCAGTTACACCGGGACTCCCTCCTACGAGCAGTACTTC. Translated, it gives CASSYTGTPSYEQYF.

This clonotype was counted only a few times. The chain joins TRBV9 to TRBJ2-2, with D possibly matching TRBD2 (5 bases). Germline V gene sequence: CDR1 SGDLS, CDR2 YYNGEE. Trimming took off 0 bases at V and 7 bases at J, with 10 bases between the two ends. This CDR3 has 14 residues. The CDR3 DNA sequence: TGTGCCAGCAGCGTAGTGAGGGCCGACGGGGAGCTGTTTTTT. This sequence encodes CASSVVRADGELFF. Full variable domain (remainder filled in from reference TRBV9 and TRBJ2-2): DSGVTQTPKHLITATGQRVTLRCSPRSGDLSVYWYQQSLDQGLQFLIQYYNGEERAKGNILERFSAQQFPDLHSELNLSSLELGDSALYFCASSVVRADGELFFGEGSRLTVL.

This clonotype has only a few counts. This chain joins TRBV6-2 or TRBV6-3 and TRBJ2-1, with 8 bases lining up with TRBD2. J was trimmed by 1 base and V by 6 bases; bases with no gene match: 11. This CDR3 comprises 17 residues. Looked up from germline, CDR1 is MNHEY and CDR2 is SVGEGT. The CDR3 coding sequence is TGTGCCAGCAGCTTTCCACTCGCGGGGGGATCCTACAATGAGCAGTTCTTC. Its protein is CASSFPLAGGSYNEQFF.

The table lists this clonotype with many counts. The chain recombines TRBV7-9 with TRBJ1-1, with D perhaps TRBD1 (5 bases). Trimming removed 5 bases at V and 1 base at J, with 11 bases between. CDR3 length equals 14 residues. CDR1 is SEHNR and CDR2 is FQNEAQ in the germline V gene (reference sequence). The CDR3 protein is CASSPPGGNTEAFF. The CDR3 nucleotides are TGTGCCAGCAGCCCCCCGGGGGGGAACACTGAAGCTTTCTTT. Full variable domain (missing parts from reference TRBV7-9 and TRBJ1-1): DTGVSQNPRHKITKRGQNVTFRCDPISEHNRLYWYRQTLGQGPEFLTYFQNEAQLEKSRLLSDRFSAERPKGSFSTLEIQRTEQGDSAMYLCASSPPGGNTEAFFGQGTRLTVV.

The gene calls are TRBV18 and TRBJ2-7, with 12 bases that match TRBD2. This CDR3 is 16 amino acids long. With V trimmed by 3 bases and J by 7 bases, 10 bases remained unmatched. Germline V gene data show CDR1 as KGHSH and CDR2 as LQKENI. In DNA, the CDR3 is TGTGCCAGCTCACCCCAAGGACTAGCGGGGATGAGAGAGCAGTACTTC. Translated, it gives CASSPQGLAGMREQYF.

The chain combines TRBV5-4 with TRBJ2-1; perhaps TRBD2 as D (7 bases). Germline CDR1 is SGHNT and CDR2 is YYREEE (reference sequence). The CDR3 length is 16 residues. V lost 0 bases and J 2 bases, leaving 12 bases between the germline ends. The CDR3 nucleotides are TGTGCCAGCAGCTTGGAGGGGGGGACCCCCTACAATGAGCAGTTCTTC. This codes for CASSLEGGTPYNEQFF.

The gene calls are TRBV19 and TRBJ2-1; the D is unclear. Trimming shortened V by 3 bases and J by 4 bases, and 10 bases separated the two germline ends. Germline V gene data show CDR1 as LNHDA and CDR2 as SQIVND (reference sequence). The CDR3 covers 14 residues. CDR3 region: CASSMELRYNEQFF. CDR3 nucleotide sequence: TGTGCCAGTAGTATGGAACTGCGATACAATGAGCAGTTCTTC.

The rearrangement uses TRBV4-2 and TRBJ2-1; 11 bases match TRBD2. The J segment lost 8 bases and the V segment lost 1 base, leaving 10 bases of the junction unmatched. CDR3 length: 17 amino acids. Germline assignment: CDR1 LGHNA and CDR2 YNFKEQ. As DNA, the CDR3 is TGTGCCAGCAGCCAAGGGGAGACTAGCGGGGTGGGAGATGAGCAGTTCTTC. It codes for CASSQGETSGVGDEQFF.

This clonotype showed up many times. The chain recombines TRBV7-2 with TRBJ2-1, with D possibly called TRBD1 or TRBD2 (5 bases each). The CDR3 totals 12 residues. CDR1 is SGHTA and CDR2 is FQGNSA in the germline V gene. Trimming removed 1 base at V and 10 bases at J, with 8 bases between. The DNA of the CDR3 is TGTGCCAGCAGCTTAGTCGGGACCGAGCAGTTCTTC. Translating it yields CASSLVGTEQFF.

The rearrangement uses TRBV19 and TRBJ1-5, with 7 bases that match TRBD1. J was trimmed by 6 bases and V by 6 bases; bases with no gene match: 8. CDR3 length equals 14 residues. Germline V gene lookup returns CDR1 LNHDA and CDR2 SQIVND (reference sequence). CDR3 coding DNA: TGTGCCAGTAGGATTTCAGGGGGGACTCAGCCCCAGCATTTT. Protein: CASRISGGTQPQHF.

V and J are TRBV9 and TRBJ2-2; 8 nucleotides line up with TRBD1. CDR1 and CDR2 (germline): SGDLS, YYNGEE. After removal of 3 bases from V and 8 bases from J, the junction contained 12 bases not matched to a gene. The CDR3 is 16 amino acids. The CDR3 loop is CASSGSRGRRFGELFF. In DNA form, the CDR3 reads TGTGCCAGCAGCGGAAGCAGGGGGCGCAGATTTGGGGAGCTGTTTTTT.

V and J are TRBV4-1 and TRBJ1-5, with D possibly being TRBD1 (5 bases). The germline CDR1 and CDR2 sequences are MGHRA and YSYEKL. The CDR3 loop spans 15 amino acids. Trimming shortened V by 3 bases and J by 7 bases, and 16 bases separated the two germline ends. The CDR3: CASSHHLGGEQPQHF. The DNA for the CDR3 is TGCGCCAGCAGCCATCACCTGGGGGGAGAACAGCCCCAGCATTTT.

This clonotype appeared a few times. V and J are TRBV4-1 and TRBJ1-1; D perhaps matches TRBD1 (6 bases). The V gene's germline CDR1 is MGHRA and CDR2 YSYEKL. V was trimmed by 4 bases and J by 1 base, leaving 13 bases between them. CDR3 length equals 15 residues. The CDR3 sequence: CASSPDRFGNTEAFF. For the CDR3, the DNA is TGCGCCAGCAGCCCCGACAGGTTTGGGAACACTGAAGCTTTCTTT.

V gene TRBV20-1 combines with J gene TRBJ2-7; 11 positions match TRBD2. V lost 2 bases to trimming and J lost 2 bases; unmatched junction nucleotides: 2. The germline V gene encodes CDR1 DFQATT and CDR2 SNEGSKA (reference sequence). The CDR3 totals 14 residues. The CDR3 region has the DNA TGCAGTGCTAGAAATAGCGGGGGGGCCTACGAGCAGTACTTC. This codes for CSARNSGGAYEQYF.

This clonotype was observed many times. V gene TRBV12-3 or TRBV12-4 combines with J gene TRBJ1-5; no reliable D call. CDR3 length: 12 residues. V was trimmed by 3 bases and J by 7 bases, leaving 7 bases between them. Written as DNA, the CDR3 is TGTGCCAGCAGTTTCCCGGGGCAGCCCCAGCATTTT. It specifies CASSFPGQPQHF.

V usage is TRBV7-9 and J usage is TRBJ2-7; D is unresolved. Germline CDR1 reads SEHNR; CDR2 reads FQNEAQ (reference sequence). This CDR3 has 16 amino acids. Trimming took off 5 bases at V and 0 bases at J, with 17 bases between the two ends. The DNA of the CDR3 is TGTGCCAGCAGCCCTCCAGATCAGAGAGGCTCCTACGAGCAGTACTTC. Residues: CASSPPDQRGSYEQYF.

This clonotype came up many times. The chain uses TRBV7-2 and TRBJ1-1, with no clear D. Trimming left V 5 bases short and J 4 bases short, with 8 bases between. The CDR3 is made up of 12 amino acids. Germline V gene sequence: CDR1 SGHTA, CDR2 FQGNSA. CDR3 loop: CASSIRPTEAFF. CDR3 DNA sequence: TGTGCCAGCAGCATTAGGCCCACTGAAGCTTTCTTT.

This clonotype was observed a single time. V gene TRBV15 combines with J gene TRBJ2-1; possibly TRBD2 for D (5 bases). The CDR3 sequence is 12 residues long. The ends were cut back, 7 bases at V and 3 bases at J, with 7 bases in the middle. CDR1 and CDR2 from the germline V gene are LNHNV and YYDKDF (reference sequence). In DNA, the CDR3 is TGTGCCACCACGGGGTACTACAATGAGCAGTTCTTC. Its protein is CATTGYYNEQFF.

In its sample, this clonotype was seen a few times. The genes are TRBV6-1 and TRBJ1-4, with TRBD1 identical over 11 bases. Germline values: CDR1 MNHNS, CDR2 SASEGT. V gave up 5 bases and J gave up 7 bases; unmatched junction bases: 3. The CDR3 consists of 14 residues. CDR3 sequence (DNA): TGTGCCAGCAGTTGGGGGACAGGGGGTGAAAAACTGTTTTTT. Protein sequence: CASSWGTGGEKLFF.

The CDR3 is CASSSTRQTTEAFF. The CDR3 DNA follows: TGTGCCAGCAGCTCTACGCGACAGACGACTGAAGCTTTCTTT. The V call is TRBV7-6, the J call TRBJ1-1; possible D gene TRBD1, 5 bases. V gave up 4 bases and J gave up 5 bases, with 14 bases separating them. The CDR3 runs 14 residues. Germline loops: CDR1 SGHVS, CDR2 FNYEAQ.

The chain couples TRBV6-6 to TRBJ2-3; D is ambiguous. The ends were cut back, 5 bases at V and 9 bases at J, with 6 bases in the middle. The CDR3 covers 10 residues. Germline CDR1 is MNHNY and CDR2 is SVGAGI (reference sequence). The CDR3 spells CASSGNTQYF. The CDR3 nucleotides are TGTGCCAGCAGTGGGAACACGCAGTATTTT.

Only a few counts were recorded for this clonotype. The CDR3 region is CASSSPTDRMRSSYNSPLHF. The CDR3 DNA reads as TGTGCCAGCAGCTCACCCACCGACAGGATGAGAAGCTCCTATAATTCACCCCTCCACTTT. The rearrangement joins TRBV7-2 to TRBJ1-6, with D perhaps TRBD1 (6 bases). CDR1 and CDR2 (germline): SGHTA, FQGNSA. The CDR3 runs 20 residues. Trimming removed 4 bases from V and 0 bases from J, with 22 bases in between.

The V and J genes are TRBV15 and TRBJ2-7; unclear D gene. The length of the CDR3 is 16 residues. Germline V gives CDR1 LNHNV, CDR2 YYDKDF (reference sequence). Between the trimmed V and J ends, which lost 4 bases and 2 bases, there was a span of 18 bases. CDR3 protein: CATSKEDDTAPYEQYF. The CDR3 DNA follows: TGTGCCACCAGCAAAGAGGATGACACGGCCCCCTACGAGCAGTACTTC.